The 10 T cell receptor beta chains presented below share a single source sample, sequenced in a study of PD-1 blockade in classical Hodgkin lymphoma. With no exception, relapse followed autologous stem cell transplantation in all patients, and brentuximab vedotin exposure varied. TCRdb's table, derived via immunoSEQ multiplex PCR, lists solely in-frame clones and lacks some. The profile covers about 24,000 clones, with 81% appearing a single time and about 20% taken by the ten largest. The material was peripheral blood mononuclear cells (PBMCs), obtained before the second cycle of nivolumab. These receptor sequences come from a human donor with classical Hodgkin lymphoma.

The chain recombines TRBV6-1 with TRBJ2-7, with 12 nucleotides matching TRBD2. In germline, CDR1 is MNHNS, CDR2 SASEGT. Unmatched junction bases numbered 10, after V lost 4 bases and J lost 0 bases. There are 18 residues in the CDR3. DNA for the CDR3: TGTGCCAGCAGTGGGAGACTAGCGGGGGTAACACTCTCCTACGAGCAGTACTTC. It codes for CASSGRLAGVTLSYEQYF.

This clone was detected only once. The chain employs TRBV4-2 and TRBJ2-2; D ambiguous. This CDR3 has 11 amino acids. V lost 4 bases, J lost 7 bases, and 4 bases lay in between. Germline loops: CDR1 LGHNA, CDR2 YNFKEQ. CDR3 in amino acids: CASSRGGELFF. For the CDR3, the DNA is TGTGCCAGCAGCCGCGGCGGGGAGCTGTTTTTT.

The chain recombines TRBV2 with TRBJ1-6; D is possibly TRBD1 (5 bases). The CDR3 loop spans 17 amino acids. Trimming took off 1 base at V and 6 bases at J, with 16 bases between the two ends. The germline V gene has CDR1 SNHLY and CDR2 FYNNEI. The CDR3 bases are TGTGCCAGCAGTGAAGACAGCCCCTGGGGGTTTAATTCACCCCTCCACTTT. Translation: CASSEDSPWGFNSPLHF.

The CDR3 here is CASSYRTGAVIYEQYF. CDR3 nucleotides: TGTGCCAGCAGTTACCGGACAGGGGCTGTGATCTACGAGCAGTACTTC. The gene calls are TRBV6-5 and TRBJ2-7; the match to TRBD1 covers 9 bases. Germline-derived CDR1 and CDR2 are MNHEY and SVGAGI. The CDR3 contains 16 residues. Germline trimming cut 2 bases from V and 3 bases from J; bases unmatched to any gene: 8.

This rearrangement joins TRBV19 to TRBJ2-6; the match to TRBD1 covers 7 bases. The CDR3 covers 17 residues. CDR1 is LNHDA, CDR2 SQIVND, per germline (reference sequence). V was pared by 6 bases and J by 1 base, with 9 bases of the junction left unmatched. CDR3 in DNA: TGTGCCAGTAGGACAGGGCCTAGGGTTTCTGGGGCCAACGTCCTGACTTTC. Translation gives CASRTGPRVSGANVLTF.

V is TRBV6-1 and J is TRBJ1-3; possible D gene TRBD1, 6 bases. The germline V and J ends were trimmed by 7 bases and 2 bases, with 9 bases remaining between them. The V gene's germline CDR1 is MNHNS and CDR2 SASEGT. The CDR3 runs to 13 residues. The CDR3 DNA is TGTGCCAGCACTCAGGGGACTGGAAACACCATATATTTT. This encodes CASTQGTGNTIYF.

This rearrangement joins TRBV19 to TRBJ1-1, with 7 bases fitting TRBD1. Trimming at V came to 6 bases and at J to 4 bases, leaving 11 bases not matched to a gene. Germline V lookup: CDR1 LNHDA, CDR2 SQIVND (reference sequence). This CDR3 has 15 residues. CDR3 in DNA: TGTGCCAGTAGGGCCGGAGGGGGCGGAAGCACTGAAGCTTTCTTT. Its translation: CASRAGGGGSTEAFF.

The chain couples TRBV9 to TRBJ1-1, with TRBD1 as a possible D gene (6 bases). The CDR3 has 12 amino acids. Germline loops: CDR1 SGDLS, CDR2 YYNGEE. V was cut by 3 bases and J by 8 bases, with 11 bases left in between. The CDR3 loop reads CASSEGRGEAFF. The CDR3 DNA reads as TGTGCCAGCAGCGAGGGGAGGGGGGAAGCTTTCTTT. Together with reference TRBV9 and TRBJ1-1, the CDR3 gives the full variable domain: DSGVTQTPKHLITATGQRVTLRCSPRSGDLSVYWYQQSLDQGLQFLIQYYNGEERAKGNILERFSAQQFPDLHSELNLSSLELGDSALYFCASSEGRGEAFFGQGTRLTVV.

The rearrangement uses TRBV28 and TRBJ2-7, with D tentatively TRBD1 or TRBD2 (5 bases each). The CDR3 contains 17 residues. With 1 base removed from V and 2 bases from J, the gap between germline ends came to 18 bases. Per germline, CDR1 MDHEN and CDR2 SYDVKM. The CDR3 loop reads CASSLSGYGDPTYEQYF. The DNA of the CDR3 is TGTGCCAGCAGTTTATCGGGGTATGGGGACCCCACCTACGAGCAGTACTTC.

This chain connects TRBV18 to TRBJ1-5; tentatively, D is TRBD1 (5 bases). Germline-derived CDR1 and CDR2 are KGHSH and LQKENI. V lost 4 bases, J lost 13 bases, and 17 bases lay in between. The CDR3 is made up of 13 amino acids. This chain's CDR3 is CASSRDSVWNQHF. The CDR3 bases are TGTGCCAGCTCACGTGACAGTGTATGGAATCAGCATTTT. Together with reference TRBV18 and TRBJ1-5, the CDR3 gives the full variable domain: NAGVMQNPRHLVRRRGQEARLRCSPMKGHSHVYWYRQLPEEGLKFMVYLQKENIIDESGMPKERFSAEFPKEGPSILRIQQVVRGDSAAYFCASSRDSVWNQHFGDGTRLSIL.